This T cell receptor (beta chain) was documented in a study of technical replicates of blood from a few donors. Method: immunoSEQ multiplex PCR; TCRdb's copy keeps in-frame clones and lacks some. Seen here are 60,000 to 85,000 clones, approximately 93% observed once, and the top ten hold roughly 0.37%. This CDR3 spans 19 amino acids. Germline V gene sequence: CDR1 SGHRS, CDR2 YFSETQ. The ends lost 6 bases at V and 1 base at J; junction bases unmatched: 13. The gene calls are TRBV5-1 and TRBJ2-6; 10 bases are a match to TRBD2. Sample: T cells isolated from PBMCs. This receptor was taken from a human donor in good health. The CDR3 coding sequence is TGCGCCAGCACTACCCCTCTAGCGGGAGTATCTTCTGGGGCCAACGTCCTGACTTTC. This gives the protein CASTTPLAGVSSGANVLTF.